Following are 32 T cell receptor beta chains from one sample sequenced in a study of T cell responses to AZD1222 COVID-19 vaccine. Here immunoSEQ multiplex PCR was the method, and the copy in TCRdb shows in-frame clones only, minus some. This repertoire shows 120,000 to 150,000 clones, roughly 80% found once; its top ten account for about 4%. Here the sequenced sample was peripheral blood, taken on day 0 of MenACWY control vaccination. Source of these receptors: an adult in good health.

CDR3 sequence: CASRRRRDRGNTGELFF. CDR3 nucleotide sequence: TGTGCCAGCAGGCGGAGGCGGGACAGAGGTAACACCGGGGAGCTGTTTTTT. The rearrangement links TRBV2 to TRBJ2-2; tentative D call: TRBD1 (7 bases). The CDR3 totals 17 residues. Germline CDR1 SNHLY, CDR2 FYNNEI. Trimming pared 6 bases from V and 2 bases from J, leaving 19 bases between.

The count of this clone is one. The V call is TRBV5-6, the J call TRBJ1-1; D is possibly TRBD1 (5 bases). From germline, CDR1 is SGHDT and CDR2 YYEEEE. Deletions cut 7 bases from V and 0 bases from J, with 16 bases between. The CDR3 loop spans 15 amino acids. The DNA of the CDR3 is TGTGCCAGCCTGGCCGGGACTCATATGAACACTGAAGCTTTCTTT. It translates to CASLAGTHMNTEAFF. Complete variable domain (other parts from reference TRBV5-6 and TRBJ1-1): DAGVTQSPTHLIKTRGQQVTLRCSPKSGHDTVSWYQQALGQGPQFIFQYYEEEERQRGNFPDRFSGHQFPNYSSELNVNALLLGDSALYLCASLAGTHMNTEAFFGQGTRLTVV.

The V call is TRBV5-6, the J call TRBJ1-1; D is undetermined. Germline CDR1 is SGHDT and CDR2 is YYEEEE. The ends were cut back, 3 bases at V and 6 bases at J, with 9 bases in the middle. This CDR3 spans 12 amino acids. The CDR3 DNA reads TGTGCCAGCAGCTGGAGGACGGCTGAAGCTTTCTTT. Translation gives CASSWRTAEAFF.

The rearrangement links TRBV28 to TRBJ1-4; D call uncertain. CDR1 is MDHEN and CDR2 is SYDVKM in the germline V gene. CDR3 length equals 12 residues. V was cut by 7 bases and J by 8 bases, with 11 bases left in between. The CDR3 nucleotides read TGTGCCAGCATAGGTCAAGGGGAAAAACTGTTTTTT. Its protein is CASIGQGEKLFF. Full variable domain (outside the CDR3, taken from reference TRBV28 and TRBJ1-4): DVKVTQSSRYLVKRTGEKVFLECVQDMDHENMFWYRQDPGLGLRLIYFSYDVKMKEKGDIPEGYSVSREKKERFSLILESASTNQTSMYLCASIGQGEKLFFGSGTQLSVL.

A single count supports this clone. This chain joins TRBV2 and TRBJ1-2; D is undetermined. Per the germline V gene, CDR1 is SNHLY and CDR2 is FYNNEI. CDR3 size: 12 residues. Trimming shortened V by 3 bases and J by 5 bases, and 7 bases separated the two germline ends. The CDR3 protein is CASSDRLYGYTF. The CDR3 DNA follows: TGTGCCAGCAGTGACCGACTATATGGCTACACCTTC.

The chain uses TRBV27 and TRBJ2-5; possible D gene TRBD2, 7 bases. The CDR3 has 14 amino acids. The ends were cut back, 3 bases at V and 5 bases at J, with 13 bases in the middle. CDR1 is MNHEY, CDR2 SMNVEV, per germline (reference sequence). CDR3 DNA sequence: TGTGCCAGCAGTTTTTCGGGGGGCCGGGAGACCCAGTACTTC. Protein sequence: CASSFSGGRETQYF.

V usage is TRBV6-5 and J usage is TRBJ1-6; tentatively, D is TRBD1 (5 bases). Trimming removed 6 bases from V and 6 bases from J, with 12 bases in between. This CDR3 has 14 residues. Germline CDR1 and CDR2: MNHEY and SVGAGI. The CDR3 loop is CASSSGPFNSPLHF. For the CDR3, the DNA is TGTGCCAGCAGCTCGGGGCCGTTTAATTCACCCCTCCACTTT.

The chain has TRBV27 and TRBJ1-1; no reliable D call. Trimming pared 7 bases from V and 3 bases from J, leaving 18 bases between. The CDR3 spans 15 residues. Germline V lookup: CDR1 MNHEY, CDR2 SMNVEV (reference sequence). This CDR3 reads CASKFGVRSDTEAFF. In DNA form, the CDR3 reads TGTGCCAGCAAGTTCGGGGTTCGGAGCGACACTGAAGCTTTCTTT.

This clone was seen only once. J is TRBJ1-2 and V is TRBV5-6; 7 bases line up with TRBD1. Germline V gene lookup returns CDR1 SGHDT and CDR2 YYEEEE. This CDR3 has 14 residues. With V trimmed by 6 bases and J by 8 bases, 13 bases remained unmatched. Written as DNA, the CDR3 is TGTGCCAGCACGACAGGGACCCTGCGAAGGGGCTACACCTTC. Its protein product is CASTTGTLRRGYTF.

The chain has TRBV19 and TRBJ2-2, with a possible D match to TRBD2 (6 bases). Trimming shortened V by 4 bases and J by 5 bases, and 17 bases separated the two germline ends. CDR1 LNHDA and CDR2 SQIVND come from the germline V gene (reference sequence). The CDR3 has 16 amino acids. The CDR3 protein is CASSKDEGGRTGELFF. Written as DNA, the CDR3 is TGTGCCAGTAGTAAGGACGAGGGAGGTAGAACCGGGGAGCTGTTTTTT.

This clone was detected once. The CDR3 loop is CASSTSTGAGYGYTF. The CDR3 DNA follows: TGTGCCAGCAGTACCTCGACAGGGGCAGGCTATGGCTACACCTTC. The V gene is TRBV6-5, the J gene TRBJ1-2; 8 positions match TRBD1. The CDR3 covers 15 residues. With 5 bases clipped from V and 4 bases from J, the junction kept 9 bases outside the gene matches. Germline CDR1 is MNHEY and CDR2 is SVGAGI.

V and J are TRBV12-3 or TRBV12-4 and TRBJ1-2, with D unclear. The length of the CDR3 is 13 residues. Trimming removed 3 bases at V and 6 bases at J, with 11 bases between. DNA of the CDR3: TGTGCCAGCAGTTTTCTTGTGGGCCATGGCTACACCTTC. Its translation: CASSFLVGHGYTF.

The CDR3 nucleotides read TGTGCCAGCAGCGTAGGGAGGGCCCCGGGACTAGCGGGGGGCCGCAATGAGCAGTTCTTC. It specifies CASSVGRAPGLAGGRNEQFF. The chain employs TRBV9 and TRBJ2-1; the match to TRBD2 covers 15 bases. Germline V CDR1 and CDR2: SGDLS, YYNGEE. This CDR3 is 20 amino acids long. V was clipped by 0 bases and J by 6 bases; unmatched bases: 13.

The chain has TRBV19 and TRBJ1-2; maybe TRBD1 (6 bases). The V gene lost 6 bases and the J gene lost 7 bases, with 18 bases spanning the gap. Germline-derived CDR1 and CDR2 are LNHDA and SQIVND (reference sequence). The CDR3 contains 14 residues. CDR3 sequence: CASRARGGDSGYTF. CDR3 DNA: TGTGCCAGTAGGGCCCGGGGGGGCGATTCTGGCTACACCTTC.

DNA of the CDR3: TGTGCCAGCAGCCTATGGCGGGGGGGCGGGTACGAGCAGTACTTC. It specifies CASSLWRGGGYEQYF. This rearrangement joins TRBV11-2 to TRBJ2-7, with 9 positions matching TRBD2. V shed 5 bases and J 4 bases; nucleotides not matched to a gene: 9. Germline lookup yields CDR1 SGHAT and CDR2 FQNNGV. The CDR3 loop spans 15 amino acids.

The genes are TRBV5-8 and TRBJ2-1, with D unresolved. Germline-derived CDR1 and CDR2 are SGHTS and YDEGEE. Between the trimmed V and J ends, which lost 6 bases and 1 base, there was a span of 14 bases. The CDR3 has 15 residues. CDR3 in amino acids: CASTSLSVSYNEQFF. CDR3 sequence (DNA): TGTGCCAGCACCTCCTTGTCTGTGTCCTACAATGAGCAGTTCTTC. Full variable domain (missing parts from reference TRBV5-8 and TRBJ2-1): EAGVTQSPTHLIKTRGQQATLRCSPISGHTSVYWYQQALGLGLQFLLWYDEGEERNRGNFPPRFSGRQFPNYSSELNVNALELEDSALYLCASTSLSVSYNEQFFGPGTRLTVL.

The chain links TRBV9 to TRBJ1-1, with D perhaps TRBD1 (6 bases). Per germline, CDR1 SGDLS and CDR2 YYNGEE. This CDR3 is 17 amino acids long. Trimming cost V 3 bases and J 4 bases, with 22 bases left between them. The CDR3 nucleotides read TGTGCCAGCAGCGCCGGGGCGGGGGGCCGAGGGGCCACTGAAGCTTTCTTT. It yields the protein CASSAGAGGRGATEAFF. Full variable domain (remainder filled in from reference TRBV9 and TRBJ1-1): DSGVTQTPKHLITATGQRVTLRCSPRSGDLSVYWYQQSLDQGLQFLIQYYNGEERAKGNILERFSAQQFPDLHSELNLSSLELGDSALYFCASSAGAGGRGATEAFFGQGTRLTVV.

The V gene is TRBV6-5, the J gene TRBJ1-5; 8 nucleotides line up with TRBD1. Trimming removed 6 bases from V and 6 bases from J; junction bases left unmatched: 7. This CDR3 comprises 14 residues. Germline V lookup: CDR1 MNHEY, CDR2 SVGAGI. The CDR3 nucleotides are TGTGCCAGCAGACTCCCAGGGGGCACTCAGCCCCAGCATTTT. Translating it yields CASRLPGGTQPQHF.

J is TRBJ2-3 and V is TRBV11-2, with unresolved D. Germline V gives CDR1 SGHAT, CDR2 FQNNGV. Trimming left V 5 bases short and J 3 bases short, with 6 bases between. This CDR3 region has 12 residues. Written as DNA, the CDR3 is TGTGCCAGCAGCCCCTCTACAGATACGCAGTATTTT. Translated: CASSPSTDTQYF.

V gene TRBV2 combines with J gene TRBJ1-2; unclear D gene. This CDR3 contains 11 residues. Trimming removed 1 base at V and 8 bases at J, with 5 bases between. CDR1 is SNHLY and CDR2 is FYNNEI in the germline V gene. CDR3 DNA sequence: TGTGCCAGCAGTGAAGTCGGAGGCTACACCTTC. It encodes CASSEVGGYTF.

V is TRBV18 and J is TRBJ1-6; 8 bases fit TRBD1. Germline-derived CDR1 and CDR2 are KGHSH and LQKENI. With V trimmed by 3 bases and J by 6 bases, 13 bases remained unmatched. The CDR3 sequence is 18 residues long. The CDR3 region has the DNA TGTGCCAGCTCACCGGTGGGGACAGGTGGCAGCGGTAATTCACCCCTCCACTTT. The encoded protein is CASSPVGTGGSGNSPLHF. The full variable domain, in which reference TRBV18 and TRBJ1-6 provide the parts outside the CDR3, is NAGVMQNPRHLVRRRGQEARLRCSPMKGHSHVYWYRQLPEEGLKFMVYLQKENIIDESGMPKERFSAEFPKEGPSILRIQQVVRGDSAAYFCASSPVGTGGSGNSPLHFGNGTRLTVT.

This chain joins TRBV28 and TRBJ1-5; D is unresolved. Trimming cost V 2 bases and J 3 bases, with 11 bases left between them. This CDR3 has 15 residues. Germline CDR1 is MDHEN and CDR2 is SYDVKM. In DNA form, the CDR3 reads TGTGCCAGCAGTTTAAGCAGAAAGGTCAATCAGCCCCAGCATTTT. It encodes CASSLSRKVNQPQHF.

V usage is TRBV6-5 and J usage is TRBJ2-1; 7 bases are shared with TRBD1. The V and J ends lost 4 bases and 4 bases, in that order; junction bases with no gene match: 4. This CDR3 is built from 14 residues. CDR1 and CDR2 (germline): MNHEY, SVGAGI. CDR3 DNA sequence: TGTGCCAGCAGTTCCTCGGGACAGTACAATGAGCAGTTCTTC. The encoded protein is CASSSSGQYNEQFF.

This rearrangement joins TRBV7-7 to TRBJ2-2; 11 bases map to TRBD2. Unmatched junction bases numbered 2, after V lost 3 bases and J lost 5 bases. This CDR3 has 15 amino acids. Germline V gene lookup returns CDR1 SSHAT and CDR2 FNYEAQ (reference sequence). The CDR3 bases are TGTGCCAGCAGCTTGGGACTAGCGGAAACCGGGGAGCTGTTTTTT. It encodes CASSLGLAETGELFF.

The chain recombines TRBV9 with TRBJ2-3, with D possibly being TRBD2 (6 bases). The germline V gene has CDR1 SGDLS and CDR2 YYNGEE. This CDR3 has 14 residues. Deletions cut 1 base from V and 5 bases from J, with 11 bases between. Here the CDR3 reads CASSVSPSVDTQYF. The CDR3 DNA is TGTGCCAGCAGCGTATCACCTAGCGTAGATACGCAGTATTTT.

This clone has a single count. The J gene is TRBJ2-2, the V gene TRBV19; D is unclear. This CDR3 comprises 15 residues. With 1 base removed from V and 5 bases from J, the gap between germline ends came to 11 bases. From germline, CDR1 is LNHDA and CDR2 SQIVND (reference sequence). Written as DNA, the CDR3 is TGTGCCAGTAGTATAGGCGGCAAAATTACCGGGGAGCTGTTTTTT. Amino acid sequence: CASSIGGKITGELFF.

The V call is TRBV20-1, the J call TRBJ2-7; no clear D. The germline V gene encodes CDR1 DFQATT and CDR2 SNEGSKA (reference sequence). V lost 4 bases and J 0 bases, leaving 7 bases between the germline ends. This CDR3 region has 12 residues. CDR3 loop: CSANDGSYEQYF. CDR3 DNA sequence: TGCAGTGCTAATGACGGCTCCTACGAGCAGTACTTC.

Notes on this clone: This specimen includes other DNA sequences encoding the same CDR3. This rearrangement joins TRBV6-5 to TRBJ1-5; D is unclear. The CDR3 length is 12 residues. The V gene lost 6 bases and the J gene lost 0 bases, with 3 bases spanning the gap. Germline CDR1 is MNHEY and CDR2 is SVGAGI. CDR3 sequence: CASRGSNQPQHF. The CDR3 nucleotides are TGTGCCAGCAGGGGTAGCAATCAGCCCCAGCATTTT.

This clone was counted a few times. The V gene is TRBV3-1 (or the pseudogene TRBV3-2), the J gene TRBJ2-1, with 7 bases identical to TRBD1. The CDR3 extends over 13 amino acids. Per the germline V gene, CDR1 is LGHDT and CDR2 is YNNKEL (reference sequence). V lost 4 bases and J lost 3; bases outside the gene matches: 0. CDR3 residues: CASSRQGYNEQFF. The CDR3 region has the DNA TGTGCCAGCAGCCGACAGGGCTACAATGAGCAGTTCTTC.

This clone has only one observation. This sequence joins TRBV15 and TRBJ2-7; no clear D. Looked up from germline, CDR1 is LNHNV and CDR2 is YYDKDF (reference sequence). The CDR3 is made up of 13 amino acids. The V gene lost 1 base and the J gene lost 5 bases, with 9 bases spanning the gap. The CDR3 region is CATSRVRADEQYF. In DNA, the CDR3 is TGTGCCACCAGCAGAGTTAGGGCCGACGAGCAGTACTTC.

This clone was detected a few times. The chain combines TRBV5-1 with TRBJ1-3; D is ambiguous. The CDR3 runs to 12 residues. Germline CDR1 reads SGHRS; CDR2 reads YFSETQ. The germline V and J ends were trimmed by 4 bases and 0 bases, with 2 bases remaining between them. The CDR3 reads CASSDSGNTIYF. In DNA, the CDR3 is TGCGCCAGCAGCGACTCTGGAAACACCATATATTTT.

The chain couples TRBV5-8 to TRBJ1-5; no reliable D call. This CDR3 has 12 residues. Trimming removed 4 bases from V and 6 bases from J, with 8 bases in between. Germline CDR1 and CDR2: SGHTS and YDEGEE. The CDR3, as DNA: TGTGCCAGCAGCGGGGTGACTCAGCCCCAGCATTTT. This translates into CASSGVTQPQHF. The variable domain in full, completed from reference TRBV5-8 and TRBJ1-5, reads EAGVTQSPTHLIKTRGQQATLRCSPISGHTSVYWYQQALGLGLQFLLWYDEGEERNRGNFPPRFSGRQFPNYSSELNVNALELEDSALYLCASSGVTQPQHFGDGTRLSIL.